Listed here is a single T cell receptor (beta chain). The target antigen is unknown. Each CDR3 protein gets one entry after TCRdb re-called the 5' RACE reads with MiXCR. Of roughly 86,000 distinct CDR3 sequences listed, around 16% are singletons. Germline V gene lookup returns CDR1 DFQATT and CDR2 SNEGSKA (reference sequence). Trimming at V came to 2 bases and at J to 9 bases, leaving 15 bases not matched to a gene. This CDR3 is 16 amino acids long. The data were obtained in a study of T-cell memory formation after mild COVID-19. Overall study results and limits: Of the contracting clones, CD4+ ones lay mainly in CM and EM, and CD8+ ones in EMRA. Second-wave clones that peaked on day 37 lacked confirmed SARS-CoV-2 specificity.

V gene TRBV20-1 combines with J gene TRBJ2-2, with 7 bases fitting TRBD2. The TCR was taken from a man younger than 35 who had mild COVID-19 (a few samples of this study predate the infection). Cell type and time point are not known. Source material: PBMCs or a T cell subset sorted from them (not recorded which). The DNA for the CDR3 is TGCAGTGCTAGAAAAAGTGGAGCGGGGAGGTTCTGGGAGCTGTTTTTT. This codes for CSARKSGAGRFWELFF.